Presented here are 26 T cell receptor beta chains from one specimen sequenced in a study of blood T cell repertoires in COVID-19. Here immunoSEQ multiplex PCR was the method, and the copy in TCRdb shows in-frame clones only, minus some. Here the sample spans 130,000 or so clones, 80% to 85% being singletons. Sequenced input: PBMCs or T cells enriched from blood (not recorded which). The receptors shown here come from a woman aged 25 to 39 who had recovered from COVID-19.

This rearrangement joins TRBV2 to TRBJ1-1, with 11 bases identical to TRBD1. Germline loops: CDR1 SNHLY, CDR2 FYNNEI. The junction had 11 bases not matched to a gene; V was cut back by 0 bases and J by 11 bases. This CDR3 spans 16 amino acids. This CDR3 is CASSEAGEDRGRWAFF. The CDR3 coding sequence is TGTGCCAGCAGTGAAGCGGGGGAGGACAGGGGGCGATGGGCTTTCTTT.

The gene calls are TRBV19 and TRBJ1-2; D possibly corresponds to TRBD1 (6 bases). The CDR3 length is 13 residues. Germline V gives CDR1 LNHDA, CDR2 SQIVND (reference sequence). Trimming removed 6 bases from V and 6 bases from J, with 14 bases in between. The CDR3 loop is CASRDSSLNGYTF. The DNA for the CDR3 is TGTGCCAGTAGGGACAGCTCCTTAAATGGCTACACCTTC.

V is TRBV28 and J is TRBJ1-1, with 10 bases lining up with TRBD1. The CDR3 is 15 residues long. Trimming removed 10 bases from V and 6 bases from J; junction bases left unmatched: 14. Germline V gene sequence: CDR1 MDHEN, CDR2 SYDVKM. The CDR3 sequence: CATRIPGQGLAEAFF. CDR3 coding DNA: TGTGCCACCAGAATACCGGGACAGGGGTTAGCTGAAGCTTTCTTT.

This clone turned up a few times. V is TRBV28 and J is TRBJ2-3, with 8 positions matching TRBD1. The trim removed 2 bases at V and 4 bases at J, leaving 8 bases unmatched. From germline, CDR1 is MDHEN and CDR2 SYDVKM. This CDR3 region has 16 residues. This CDR3 is CASSLAGQGRADTQYF. The CDR3, as DNA: TGTGCCAGCAGTTTAGCCGGACAGGGCAGGGCAGATACGCAGTATTTT.

The rearrangement joins TRBV4-3 to TRBJ1-2; 11 bases fit TRBD1. Trimming removed 2 bases from V and 4 bases from J; junction bases left unmatched: 6. The germline V gene has CDR1 LGHNA and CDR2 YSLEER. This CDR3 has 16 amino acids. The CDR3 protein is CASSQPGQGAAYGYTF. The DNA of the CDR3 is TGCGCCAGCAGCCAACCAGGACAGGGGGCGGCCTATGGCTACACCTTC.

The V call is TRBV6-5, the J call TRBJ2-7; the D gene is possibly TRBD1 (5 bases). The CDR3 is 15 residues long. The germline V gene has CDR1 MNHEY and CDR2 SVGAGI. The V end was cut by 6 bases, the J end by 3 bases, with 18 bases between. The CDR3 loop is CASSPNLQEHYEQYF. The CDR3 DNA sequence: TGTGCCAGCAGCCCAAACCTACAGGAGCACTACGAGCAGTACTTC.

The chain links TRBV27 to TRBJ2-7, with a tentative D call TRBD2 (5 bases). CDR3 length: 14 amino acids. Germline CDR1 and CDR2: MNHEY and SMNVEV (reference sequence). Trimming removed 2 bases from V and 3 bases from J, with 11 bases in between. The CDR3 here is CASSLKRRGYEQYF. CDR3 nucleotide sequence: TGTGCCAGCAGTTTAAAGCGGAGAGGCTACGAGCAGTACTTC.

This sequence joins TRBV5-1 and TRBJ2-1; 8 bases align to TRBD2. Trimming cost V 0 bases and J 4 bases; bases outside gene matches: 3. CDR3 length: 15 amino acids. Per germline, CDR1 SGHRS and CDR2 YFSETQ. CDR3 bases: TGCGCCAGCAGCTTGGGCACTAGCGGTTACAATGAGCAGTTCTTC. Translated: CASSLGTSGYNEQFF.

V gene TRBV15 combines with J gene TRBJ2-1; TRBD2 matches at 7 bases. The length of the CDR3 is 13 residues. Trimming removed 6 bases from V and 7 bases from J; junction bases left unmatched: 6. Germline assignment: CDR1 LNHNV and CDR2 YYDKDF (reference sequence). The CDR3: CATRGREWNEQFF. The CDR3 DNA reads TGTGCCACCAGGGGGCGGGAGTGGAATGAGCAGTTCTTC.

This chain joins TRBV24-1 and TRBJ2-1, with a possible D match to TRBD2 (6 bases). Trimming took off 4 bases at V and 12 bases at J, with 18 bases between the two ends. Germline V CDR1 and CDR2: KGHDR, SFDVKD. CDR3 length: 14 residues. The CDR3 region has the DNA TGTGCCACCAGTGAGGCGGGACCGATAATGTGGCAGTTCTTC. Translating gives CATSEAGPIMWQFF.

The J gene is TRBJ2-5, the V gene TRBV3-1 (or the pseudogene TRBV3-2); 8 bases match TRBD1. Germline values: CDR1 LGHDT, CDR2 YNNKEL (reference sequence). J lost 5 bases, V lost 4 bases, and 6 bases had no gene match. The CDR3 runs 14 residues. CDR3 amino acids: CASSPQGDAETQYF. In DNA form, the CDR3 reads TGTGCCAGCAGCCCACAGGGGGATGCGGAGACCCAGTACTTC.

This clone was counted many times. The chain's CDR3 is CASNRVGHQPQHF. The CDR3 coding sequence is TGTGCCAGCAACAGGGTGGGTCATCAGCCCCAGCATTTT. V gene TRBV2 combines with J gene TRBJ1-5; D possibly corresponds to TRBD1 (6 bases). CDR1 and CDR2 from the germline V gene are SNHLY and FYNNEI. This CDR3 contains 13 residues. Trimming left V 7 bases short and J 5 bases short, with 12 bases between.

The chain joins TRBV5-6 to TRBJ1-3; 11 nucleotides line up with TRBD1. The CDR3 sequence is 17 residues long. Trimming at V came to 2 bases and at J to 2 bases, leaving 6 bases not matched to a gene. Germline lookup yields CDR1 SGHDT and CDR2 YYEEEE. CDR3 amino acids: CASSLGTGGSTGNTIYF. The CDR3 DNA sequence: TGTGCCAGCAGCTTAGGGACAGGGGGAAGCACTGGAAACACCATATATTTT.

The CDR3 sequence is CASSLVYRGHTEAFF. The CDR3 nucleotides read TGTGCCAGCAGCTTAGTTTACAGGGGGCACACTGAAGCTTTCTTT. The chain joins TRBV7-6 to TRBJ1-1, with 9 bases fitting TRBD1. From germline, CDR1 is SGHVS and CDR2 FNYEAQ. The CDR3 is made up of 15 amino acids. V gave up 1 base and J gave up 3 bases; unmatched junction bases: 3.

The CDR3 DNA is TGTGCCAGCAGCTCCCGACAGAACTACAATGAGCAGTTCTTC. Translation gives CASSSRQNYNEQFF. This sequence joins TRBV11-3 and TRBJ2-1; possible D gene TRBD1, 5 bases. V was shortened by 4 bases and J by 3 bases, with 10 bases between the two germline ends. The CDR3 length is 14 residues. Germline V gene data show CDR1 as SGHNT and CDR2 as YENEEA.

The rearrangement joins TRBV28 to TRBJ2-1, with D perhaps TRBD1 (6 bases). CDR1 and CDR2 from the germline V gene are MDHEN and SYDVKM. V lost 6 bases and J 2 bases, leaving 17 bases between the germline ends. The CDR3 spans 16 residues. The CDR3 nucleotides read TGTGCCAGCAGCCCCTTGACAGGAAGGACCTACAATGAGCAGTTCTTC. Translation gives CASSPLTGRTYNEQFF.

The CDR3 region has the DNA TGTGCCACCAGCAGGGGCGGAGGGACTAACCCTAGCACAGATACGCAGTATTTT. It translates to CATSRGGGTNPSTDTQYF. This chain uses TRBV15 with TRBJ2-3; 7 bases align to TRBD2. This CDR3 comprises 18 residues. J was trimmed by 0 bases and V by 3 bases; bases with no gene match: 12. Per the germline V gene, CDR1 is LNHNV and CDR2 is YYDKDF (reference sequence).

The chain recombines TRBV18 with TRBJ2-3; possibly TRBD2 for D (7 bases). CDR1 is KGHSH, CDR2 LQKENI, per germline. The CDR3 is 17 residues long. V lost 2 bases to trimming and J lost 4 bases, with 19 bases between them. CDR3 DNA: TGTGCCAGCTCACCAAGGGCCAGGGGAGGGATATCAGATACGCAGTATTTT. It is translated as CASSPRARGGISDTQYF.

This clone was recorded only once. The genes are TRBV5-1 and TRBJ1-2; possibly TRBD1 for D (6 bases). From germline, CDR1 is SGHRS and CDR2 YFSETQ. V shed 4 bases and J shed 8 bases, with 18 bases lying between them. The CDR3 runs to 14 residues. The CDR3 protein is CASSSPAQGTGYTF. CDR3 sequence (DNA): TGCGCCAGCAGCAGTCCCGCTCAGGGGACAGGCTACACCTTC.

This chain joins TRBV7-8 and TRBJ1-3, with 10 nucleotides matching TRBD1. The J segment lost 7 bases and the V segment lost 1 base, leaving 7 bases of the junction unmatched. Germline CDR1 is SGHVS and CDR2 is FQNEAQ. The CDR3 runs to 16 residues. The CDR3 DNA is TGTGCCAGCAGCTTAGACGGCGGGACAGGGGCGAACACCATATATTTT. This translates into CASSLDGGTGANTIYF.

CDR3 nucleotides: TGTGCCACCAGTGAGAACTACCGGGACAGGGGGGCCGGGGAGCTGTTTTTT. It translates to CATSENYRDRGAGELFF. The chain carries TRBV24-1 and TRBJ2-2; 11 nucleotides agree with TRBD1. Germline trimming cut 4 bases from V and 6 bases from J; bases unmatched to any gene: 9. This CDR3 is 17 amino acids long. Germline V gene sequence: CDR1 KGHDR, CDR2 SFDVKD.

For the CDR3, the DNA is TGTGCCAGCAGTGAAGGACAGACATTCTATGGCTACACCTTC. Residues: CASSEGQTFYGYTF. The gene calls are TRBV6-1 and TRBJ1-2; tentatively, D is TRBD1 (5 bases). The CDR3 totals 14 residues. Per germline, CDR1 MNHNS and CDR2 SASEGT. The V and J ends lost 1 base and 4 bases respectively, with 10 bases between them.

The chain joins TRBV27 to TRBJ1-2, with 7 bases lining up with TRBD1. CDR3 size: 18 residues. Germline CDR1 reads MNHEY; CDR2 reads SMNVEV (reference sequence). V shed 6 bases, J shed 4 bases, and the junction held 20 bases outside the gene matches. CDR3 sequence reads: CASSSPSTTGTDSYGYTF. In DNA, the CDR3 is TGTGCCAGCAGCTCCCCTTCCACCACGGGGACAGACTCCTATGGCTACACCTTC.

The rearrangement uses TRBV19 and TRBJ2-7; TRBD2 might be the D (5 bases). Germline loops: CDR1 LNHDA, CDR2 SQIVND (reference sequence). Between the trimmed V and J ends, which lost 3 bases and 9 bases, there was a span of 15 bases. The CDR3 length is 13 residues. The CDR3 coding sequence is TGTGCCAGTAGTATGGACCGGGAAAGAGGGCAGTACTTC. It specifies CASSMDRERGQYF.

The genes are TRBV4-3 and TRBJ2-1, with 13 bases that match TRBD2. Per germline, CDR1 LGHNA and CDR2 YSLEER. Germline trimming cut 1 base from V and 5 bases from J; bases unmatched to any gene: 2. This CDR3 contains 16 residues. The CDR3 nucleotides read TGCGCCAGCAGCCAAGGGACTAGCGGGAGAAACAATGAGCAGTTCTTC. Protein sequence: CASSQGTSGRNNEQFF.

V gene TRBV5-3 combines with J gene TRBJ2-3, with 7 bases fitting TRBD2. TRBV5-3 is designated an ORF whose function remains uncertain. J was trimmed by 2 bases and V by 4 bases; bases with no gene match: 16. The CDR3 is 18 residues long. The DNA of the CDR3 is TGTGCCAGAAGCATAAAGCGGGAAGGGATCCCCCCCACAGATACGCAGTATTTT. Residues: CARSIKREGIPPTDTQYF.